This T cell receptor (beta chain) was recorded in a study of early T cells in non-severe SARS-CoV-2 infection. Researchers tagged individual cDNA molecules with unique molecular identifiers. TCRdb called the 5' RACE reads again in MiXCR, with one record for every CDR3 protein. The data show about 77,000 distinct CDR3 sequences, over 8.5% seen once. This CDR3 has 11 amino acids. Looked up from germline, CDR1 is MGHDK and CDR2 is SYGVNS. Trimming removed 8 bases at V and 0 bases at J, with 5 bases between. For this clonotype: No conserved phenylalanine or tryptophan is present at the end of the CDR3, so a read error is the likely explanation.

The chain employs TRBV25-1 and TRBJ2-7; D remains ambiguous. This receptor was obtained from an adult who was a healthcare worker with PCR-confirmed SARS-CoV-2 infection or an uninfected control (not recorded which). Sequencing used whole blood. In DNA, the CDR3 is TGTGCCAGCGGGTTCTCCTACGAGCAGTACTCC. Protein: CASGFSYEQYS.